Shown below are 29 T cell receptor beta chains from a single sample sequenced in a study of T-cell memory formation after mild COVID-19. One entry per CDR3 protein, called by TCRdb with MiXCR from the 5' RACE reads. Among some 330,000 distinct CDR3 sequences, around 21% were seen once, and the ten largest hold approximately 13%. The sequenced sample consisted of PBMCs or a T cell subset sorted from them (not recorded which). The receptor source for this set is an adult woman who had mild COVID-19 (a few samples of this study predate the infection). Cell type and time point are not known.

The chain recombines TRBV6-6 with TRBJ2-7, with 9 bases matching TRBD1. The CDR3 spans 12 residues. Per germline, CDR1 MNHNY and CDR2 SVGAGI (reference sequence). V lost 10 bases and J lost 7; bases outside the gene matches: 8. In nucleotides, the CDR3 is TGTGCCACACACCCGGGACAGGGTGAGCAGTACTTC. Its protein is CATHPGQGEQYF.

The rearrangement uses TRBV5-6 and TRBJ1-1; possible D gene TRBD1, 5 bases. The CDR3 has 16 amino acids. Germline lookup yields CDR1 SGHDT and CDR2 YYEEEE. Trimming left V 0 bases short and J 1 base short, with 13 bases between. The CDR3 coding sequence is TGTGCCAGCAGCTTGGACCCAGGGTGGGCGAACACTGAAGCTTTCTTT. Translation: CASSLDPGWANTEAFF.

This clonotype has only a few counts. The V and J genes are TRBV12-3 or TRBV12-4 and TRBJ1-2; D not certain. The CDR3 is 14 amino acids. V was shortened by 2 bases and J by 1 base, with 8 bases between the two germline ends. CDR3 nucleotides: TGTGCCAGCAGTTTACACCCGATTAACTATGGCTACACCTTC. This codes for CASSLHPINYGYTF.

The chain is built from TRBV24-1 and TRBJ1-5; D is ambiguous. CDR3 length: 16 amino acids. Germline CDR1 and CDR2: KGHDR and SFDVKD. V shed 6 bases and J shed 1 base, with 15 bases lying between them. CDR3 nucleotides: TGTGCCACCAGTCCAGGCCAGTGGAGGAGCAATCAGCCCCAGCATTTT. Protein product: CATSPGQWRSNQPQHF.

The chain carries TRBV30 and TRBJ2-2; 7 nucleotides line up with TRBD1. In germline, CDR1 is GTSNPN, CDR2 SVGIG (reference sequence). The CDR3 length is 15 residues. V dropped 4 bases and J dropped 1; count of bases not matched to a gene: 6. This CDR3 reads CAWNKDRLNTGELFF. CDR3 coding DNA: TGTGCCTGGAATAAGGACAGGCTGAACACCGGGGAGCTGTTTTTT.

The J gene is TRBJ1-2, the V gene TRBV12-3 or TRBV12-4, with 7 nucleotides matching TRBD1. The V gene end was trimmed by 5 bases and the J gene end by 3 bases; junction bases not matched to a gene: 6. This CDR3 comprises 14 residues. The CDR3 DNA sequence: TGTGCCAGCAGTCCCCGACAGGGAGACTATGGCTACACCTTC. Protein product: CASSPRQGDYGYTF.

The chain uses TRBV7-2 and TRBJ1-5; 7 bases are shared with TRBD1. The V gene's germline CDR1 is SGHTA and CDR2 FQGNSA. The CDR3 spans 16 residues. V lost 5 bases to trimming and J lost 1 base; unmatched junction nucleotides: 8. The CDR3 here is CASSRYGTESNQPQHF. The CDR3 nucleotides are TGTGCCAGCAGCAGATACGGGACAGAAAGCAATCAGCCCCAGCATTTT. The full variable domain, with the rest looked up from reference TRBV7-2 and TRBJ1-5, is GAGVSQSPSNKVTEKGKDVELRCDPISGHTALYWYRQSLGQGLEFLIYFQGNSAPDKSGLPSDRFSAERTGGSVSTLTIQRTQQEDSAVYLCASSRYGTESNQPQHFGDGTRLSIL.

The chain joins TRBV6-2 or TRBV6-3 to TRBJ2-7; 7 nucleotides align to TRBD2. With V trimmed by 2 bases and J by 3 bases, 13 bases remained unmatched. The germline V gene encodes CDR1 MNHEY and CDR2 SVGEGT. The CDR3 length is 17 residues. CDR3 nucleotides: TGTGCCAGCAGTTACCCCCCGACCGGGGGGTCGCGCTACGAGCAGTACTTC. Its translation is CASSYPPTGGSRYEQYF.

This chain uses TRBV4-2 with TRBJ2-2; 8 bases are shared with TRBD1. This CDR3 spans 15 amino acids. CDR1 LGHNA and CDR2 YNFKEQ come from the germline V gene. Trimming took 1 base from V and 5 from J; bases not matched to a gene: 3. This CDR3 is CASSQGTGGTGELFF. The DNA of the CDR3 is TGTGCCAGCAGCCAAGGAACAGGGGGTACCGGGGAGCTGTTTTTT.

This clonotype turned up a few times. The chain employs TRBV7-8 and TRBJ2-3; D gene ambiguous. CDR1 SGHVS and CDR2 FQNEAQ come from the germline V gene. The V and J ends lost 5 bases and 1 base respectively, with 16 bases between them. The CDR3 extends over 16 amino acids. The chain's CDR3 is CASSPPVRIGTDTQYF. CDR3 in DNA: TGTGCCAGCAGCCCACCCGTTCGTATAGGCACAGATACGCAGTATTTT.

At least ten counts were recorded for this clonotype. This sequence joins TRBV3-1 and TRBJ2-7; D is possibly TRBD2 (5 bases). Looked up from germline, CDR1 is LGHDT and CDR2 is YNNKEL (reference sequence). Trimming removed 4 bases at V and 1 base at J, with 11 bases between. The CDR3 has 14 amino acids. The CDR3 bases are TGTGCCAGCAGCCCAACTAGGGCTTCCTACGAGCAGTACTTC. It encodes CASSPTRASYEQYF.

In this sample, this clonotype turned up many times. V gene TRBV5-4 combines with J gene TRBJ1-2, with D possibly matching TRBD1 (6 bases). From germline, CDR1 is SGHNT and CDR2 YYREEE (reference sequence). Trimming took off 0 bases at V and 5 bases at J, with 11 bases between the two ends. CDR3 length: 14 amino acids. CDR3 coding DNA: TGTGCCAGCAGCTTGGAGGGGGTCCTATATGGCTACACCTTC. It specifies CASSLEGVLYGYTF. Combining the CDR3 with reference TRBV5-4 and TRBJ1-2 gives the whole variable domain ETGVTQSPTHLIKTRGQQVTLRCSSQSGHNTVSWYQQALGQGPQFIFQYYREEENGRGNFPPRFSGLQFPNYSSELNVNALELDDSALYLCASSLEGVLYGYTFGSGTRLTVV.

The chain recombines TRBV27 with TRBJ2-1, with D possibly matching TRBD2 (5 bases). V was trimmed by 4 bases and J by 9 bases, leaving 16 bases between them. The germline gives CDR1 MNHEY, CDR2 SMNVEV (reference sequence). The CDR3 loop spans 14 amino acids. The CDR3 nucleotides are TGTGCCAGCAGTTACGGCGGGTGGTCGAGTGAGCAGTTCTTC. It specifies CASSYGGWSSEQFF.

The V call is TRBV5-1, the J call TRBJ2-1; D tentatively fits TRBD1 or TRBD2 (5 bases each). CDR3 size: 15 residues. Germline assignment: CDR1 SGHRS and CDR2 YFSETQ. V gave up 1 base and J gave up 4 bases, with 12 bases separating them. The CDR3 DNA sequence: TGCGCCAGCAGCTTGTCCGGGACGGATTACAATGAGCAGTTCTTC. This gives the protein CASSLSGTDYNEQFF.

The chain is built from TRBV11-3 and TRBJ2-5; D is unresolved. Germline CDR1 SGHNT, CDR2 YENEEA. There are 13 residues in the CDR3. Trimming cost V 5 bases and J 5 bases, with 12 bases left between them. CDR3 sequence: CASSPRTAETQYF. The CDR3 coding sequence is TGTGCCAGCAGCCCGAGGACGGCTGAGACCCAGTACTTC.

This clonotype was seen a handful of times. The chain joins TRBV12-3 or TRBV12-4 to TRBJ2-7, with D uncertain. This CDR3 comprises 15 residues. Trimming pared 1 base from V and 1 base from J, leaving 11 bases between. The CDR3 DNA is TGTGCCAGCAGTTTAGACGGTACTCGGTCCTACGAGCAGTACTTC. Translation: CASSLDGTRSYEQYF.

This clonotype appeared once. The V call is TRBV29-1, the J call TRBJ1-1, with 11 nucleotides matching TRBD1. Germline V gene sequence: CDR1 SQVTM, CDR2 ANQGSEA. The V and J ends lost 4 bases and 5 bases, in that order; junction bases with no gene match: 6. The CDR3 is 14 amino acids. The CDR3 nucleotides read TGCAGCGTTGTAAAGGACAGGGGGCGGACTGAAGCTTTCTTT. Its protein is CSVVKDRGRTEAFF.

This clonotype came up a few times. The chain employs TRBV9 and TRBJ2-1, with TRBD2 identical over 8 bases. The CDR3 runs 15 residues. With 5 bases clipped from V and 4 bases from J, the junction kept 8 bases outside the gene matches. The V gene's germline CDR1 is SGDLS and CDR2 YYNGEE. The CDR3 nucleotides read TGTGCCAGCAGTACGGGGGGGCTAGGTTACAATGAGCAGTTCTTC. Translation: CASSTGGLGYNEQFF. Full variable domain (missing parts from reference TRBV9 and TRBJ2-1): DSGVTQTPKHLITATGQRVTLRCSPRSGDLSVYWYQQSLDQGLQFLIQYYNGEERAKGNILERFSAQQFPDLHSELNLSSLELGDSALYFCASSTGGLGYNEQFFGPGTRLTVL.

The CDR3 nucleotides are TGCAGCGTTGGGCCCCCGACAGGGTTCGACACTGAAGCTTTCTTT. Amino acids: CSVGPPTGFDTEAFF. The chain has TRBV29-1 and TRBJ1-1, with 7 bases identical to TRBD1. The germline CDR1 and CDR2 sequences are SQVTM and ANQGSEA. J gave up 3 bases and V 4 bases, and 11 bases lay outside the gene matches. The CDR3 sequence is 15 residues long. Variable domain in full (rest from reference TRBV29-1 and TRBJ1-1): SAVISQKPSRDICQRGTSLTIQCQVDSQVTMMFWYRQQPGQSLTLIATANQGSEATYESGFVIDKFPISRPNLTFSTLTVSNMSPEDSSIYLCSVGPPTGFDTEAFFGQGTRLTVV.

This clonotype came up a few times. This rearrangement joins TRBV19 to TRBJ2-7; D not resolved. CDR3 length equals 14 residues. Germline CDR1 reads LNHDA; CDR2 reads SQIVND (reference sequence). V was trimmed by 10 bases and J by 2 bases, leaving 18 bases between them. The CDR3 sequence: CATARASPTYEQYF. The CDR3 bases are TGTGCCACCGCCCGGGCCTCCCCGACCTACGAGCAGTACTTC.

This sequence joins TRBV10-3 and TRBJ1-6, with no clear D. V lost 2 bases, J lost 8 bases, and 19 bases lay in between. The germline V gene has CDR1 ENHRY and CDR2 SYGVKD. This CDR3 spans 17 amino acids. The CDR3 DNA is TGTGCCATCAGTGAGGGCCGGATTGGGCCTTCCCATTCACCCCTCCACTTT. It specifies CAISEGRIGPSHSPLHF.

Here the CDR3 reads CASSLVGGGRNQPQHF. The CDR3 nucleotides are TGTGCCAGCAGTTTAGTAGGGGGAGGTCGCAATCAGCCCCAGCATTTT. J is TRBJ1-5 and V is TRBV12-3 or TRBV12-4; tentatively, D is TRBD1 (6 bases). This CDR3 has 16 residues. V lost 1 base and J 2 bases, leaving 12 bases between the germline ends.

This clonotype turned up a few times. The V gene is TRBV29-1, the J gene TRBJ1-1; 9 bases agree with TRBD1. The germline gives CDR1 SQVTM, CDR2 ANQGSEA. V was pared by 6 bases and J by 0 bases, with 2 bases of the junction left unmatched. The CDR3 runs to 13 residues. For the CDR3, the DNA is TGCAGCGTGACAGGGGGTATGAACACTGAAGCTTTCTTT. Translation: CSVTGGMNTEAFF.

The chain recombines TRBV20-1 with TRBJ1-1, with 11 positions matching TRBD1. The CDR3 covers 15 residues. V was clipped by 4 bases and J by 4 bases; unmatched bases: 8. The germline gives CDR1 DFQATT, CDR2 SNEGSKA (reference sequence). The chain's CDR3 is CSAMGAGQGVTEAFF. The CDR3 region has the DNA TGCAGTGCTATGGGGGCGGGACAGGGGGTCACTGAAGCTTTCTTT.

The CDR3 coding sequence is TGTGCCAGCAGTTTCGATTTGTACACTGAAGCTTTCTTT. Translating it yields CASSFDLYTEAFF. The chain combines TRBV12-3 or TRBV12-4 with TRBJ1-1; D not certain. Trimming took off 3 bases at V and 3 bases at J, with 8 bases between the two ends. CDR3 size: 13 residues.

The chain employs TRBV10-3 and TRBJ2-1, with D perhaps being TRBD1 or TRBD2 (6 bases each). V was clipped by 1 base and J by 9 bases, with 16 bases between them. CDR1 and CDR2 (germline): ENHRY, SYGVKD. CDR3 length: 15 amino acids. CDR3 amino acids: CAISEWVPGGGEQFF. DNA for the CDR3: TGTGCCATCAGTGAGTGGGTGCCCGGAGGGGGTGAGCAGTTCTTC.

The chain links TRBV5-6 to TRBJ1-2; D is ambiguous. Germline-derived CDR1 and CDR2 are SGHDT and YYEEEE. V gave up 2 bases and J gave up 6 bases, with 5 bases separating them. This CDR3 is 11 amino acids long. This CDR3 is CASSFSDGYTF. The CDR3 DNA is TGTGCCAGCAGCTTCTCGGATGGCTACACCTTC.

In DNA form, the CDR3 reads TGCGCCAGCAGCCAGGCCCCGGGCCTCACAGATACGCAGTATTTT. Protein product: CASSQAPGLTDTQYF. V usage is TRBV4-1 and J usage is TRBJ2-3, with D uncertain. The germline V and J ends were trimmed by 3 bases and 2 bases, with 12 bases remaining between them. CDR1 is MGHRA, CDR2 YSYEKL, per germline. The CDR3 runs 15 residues.

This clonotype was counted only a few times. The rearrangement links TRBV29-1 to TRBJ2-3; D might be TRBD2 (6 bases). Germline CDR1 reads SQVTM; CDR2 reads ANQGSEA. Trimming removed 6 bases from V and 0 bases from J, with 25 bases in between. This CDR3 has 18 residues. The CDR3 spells CSVAMGGPTSTSTDTQYF. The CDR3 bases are TGCAGCGTCGCTATGGGGGGACCGACGTCTACTAGCACAGATACGCAGTATTTT.